A selection of T cell receptor beta chains follows, all from one sample in a study of blood T cell repertoires in COVID-19. Only in-frame clones appear in the TCRdb table, and some are missing; sequencing was by immunoSEQ multiplex PCR. Of roughly 75,000 clones in the sample, 75% to 95% are singletons; the top ten hold about 7%. The sample taken for sequencing was peripheral blood. The source is a human donor in a cohort sampled during active COVID-19. The CDR3 runs from the conserved cysteine through the conserved F or W. A D gene is named only where the DNA matches it firmly. Clone size is not always given. Where it is, it says once, few, many or a class for expanded clones.

clone size	V gene	J gene	D gene	CDR3 protein	CDR3 DNA
once	TRBV12-3/TRBV12-4	TRBJ2-4	TRBD2	CASMWTSVNIQYF	TGTGCCAGTATGTGGACTAGTGTGAACATTCAGTACTTC
.	TRBV9	TRBJ1-6	.	CASSQVTGYNSPLHF	TGTGCCAGCAGCCAGGTGACAGGATATAATTCACCCCTCCACTTT
.	TRBV11-2	TRBJ2-7	.	CASSLDLTRQYF	TGTGCCAGCAGCTTAGATTTAACTCGGCAGTACTTC
.	TRBV3-1/TRBV3-2	TRBJ1-1	.	CASSRREGSTEAFF	TGTGCCAGCAGCCGGCGCGAGGGCAGCACTGAAGCTTTCTTT
.	TRBV7-6	TRBJ2-5	.	CASSRPGRGGSGFQETQYF	TGTGCCAGCAGCCGCCCTGGTAGGGGAGGTAGCGGATTCCAAGAGACCCAGTACTTC
.	TRBV27	TRBJ2-3	.	CASSLSWGVVSDTQYF	TGTGCCAGCAGTTTATCGTGGGGGGTGGTATCAGATACGCAGTATTTT
.	TRBV21-1	TRBJ1-1	.	CASSRRAGGEDFTEAFF	TGTGCCAGCAGCAGGCGAGCAGGGGGCGAGGATTTCACTGAAGCTTTCTTT
once	TRBV5-1	TRBJ2-1	.	CASSFTTGPQEQFF	TGCGCCAGCAGCTTTACGACAGGCCCTCAAGAGCAGTTCTTC
.	TRBV6-5	TRBJ2-1	TRBD2	CASSSLGGGLYNEQFF	TGTGCCAGCAGTTCCCTGGGCGGGGGACTCTACAATGAGCAGTTCTTC
.	TRBV28	TRBJ2-1	TRBD2	CASTLSGGNEQFF	TGTGCCAGCACCCTCAGCGGGGGCAATGAGCAGTTCTTC
once	TRBV18	TRBJ2-3	TRBD2	CASSPSSGGTLTDTQYF	TGTGCCAGCTCACCAAGTAGCGGGGGGACTCTCACAGATACGCAGTATTTT
.	TRBV28	TRBJ2-5	TRBD1	CASRSGTGSAKYF	TGTGCCAGCCGCTCCGGGACAGGGTCGGCCAAGTACTTC
.	TRBV15	TRBJ1-2	.	CATSLTPLANYGYTF	TGTGCCACCAGCTTAACCCCCCTAGCTAACTATGGCTACACCTTC
.	TRBV6-6	TRBJ2-7	.	CASSYSPEKHSYEQYF	TGTGCCAGCAGTTACTCCCCAGAAAAACACTCCTACGAGCAGTACTTC
once	TRBV18	TRBJ2-5	.	CASSPPGLWGETQYF	TGTGCCAGCTCACCACCAGGACTATGGGGAGAGACCCAGTACTTC
.	TRBV2	TRBJ2-7	.	CASSINYEQYF	TGTGCCAGCAGTATTAACTACGAGCAGTACTTC
.	TRBV5-1	TRBJ1-1	.	CASSPIQTGQNTEAFF	TGCGCCAGCAGCCCGATCCAGACAGGTCAGAACACTGAAGCTTTCTTT
.	TRBV11-2	TRBJ1-5	TRBD1	CASSPHRGYQPQHF	TGTGCCAGCAGCCCTCACAGGGGATATCAGCCCCAGCATTTT
.	TRBV3-1/TRBV3-2	TRBJ1-1	.	CASSQGARTEAFF	TGTGCCAGCAGCCAGGGGGCTAGGACTGAAGCTTTCTTT
.	TRBV5-4	TRBJ2-3	.	CASSQAARGNLADTQYF	TGTGCCAGCAGTCAGGCCGCCCGAGGGAACCTTGCAGATACGCAGTATTTT
.	TRBV5-4	TRBJ2-3	TRBD2	CASSWTSVFTDTQYF	TGTGCCAGCAGCTGGACTAGCGTTTTCACAGATACGCAGTATTTT
.	TRBV5-1	TRBJ2-2	TRBD1	CASSLQDRANTGELFF	TGCGCCAGCAGCTTGCAAGACAGGGCGAACACCGGGGAGCTGTTTTTT
once	TRBV6-1	TRBJ2-6	.	CASSGEGQARGANVLTF	TGTGCCAGCAGTGGGGAGGGACAGGCCCGTGGGGCCAACGTCCTGACTTTC
.	TRBV10-3	TRBJ2-7	.	CAISDQNYEQYF	TGTGCCATCAGTGACCAGAACTACGAGCAGTACTTC
.	TRBV18	TRBJ2-5	TRBD2	CASSRGGEETQYF	TGTGCCAGCTCACGTGGGGGGGAAGAGACCCAGTACTTC
.	TRBV18	TRBJ2-7	.	CASSPQEGQAYSYEQYF	TGTGCCAGCTCACCACAAGAAGGTCAGGCCTACTCCTACGAGCAGTACTTC
.	TRBV12-3/TRBV12-4	TRBJ1-3	.	CASSSFGPLYF	TGTGCCAGCAGTTCCTTTGGCCCCTTATATTTT
.	TRBV7-6	TRBJ1-3	.	CASSSRPTDSGNTIYF	TGTGCCAGCAGCTCCCGCCCGACAGATTCGGGAAACACCATATATTTT
.	TRBV7-9	TRBJ2-3	.	CASSLAVGGSTDTQYF	TGTGCCAGCAGCTTGGCGGTCGGGGGAAGCACAGATACGCAGTATTTT
.	TRBV27	TRBJ2-7	TRBD1	CASSNRGVDEQYF	TGTGCCAGCAGCAACAGGGGAGTCGACGAGCAGTACTTC
.	TRBV20-1	TRBJ2-5	.	CSLEAQETQYF	TGCAGCCTTGAGGCCCAAGAGACCCAGTACTTC
.	TRBV6-5	TRBJ1-5	TRBD1	CASSLTGGGQPQHF	TGTGCCAGCAGCCTGACAGGGGGCGGACAGCCCCAGCATTTT
.	TRBV19	TRBJ1-1	TRBD1	CASSISDRANTEAFF	TGTGCCAGTAGTATTTCCGACAGGGCGAACACTGAAGCTTTCTTT
.	TRBV7-2	TRBJ1-5	TRBD1	CASSPFPRGPNQPQHF	TGTGCCAGCAGCCCATTCCCCAGGGGGCCTAATCAGCCCCAGCATTTT
once	TRBV11-2	TRBJ1-4	.	CASSPSRTSTTNEKLFF	TGTGCCAGCAGCCCCTCTAGGACATCGACAACTAATGAAAAACTGTTTTTT
.	TRBV19	TRBJ2-3	.	CASSNFYQGDTQYF	TGTGCCAGTAGTAACTTTTATCAGGGAGATACGCAGTATTTT
.	TRBV5-1	TRBJ2-2	.	CASSRGYSGNTGELFF	TGCGCCAGCAGCCGGGGGTATTCAGGTAACACCGGGGAGCTGTTTTTT
.	TRBV2	TRBJ1-1	.	CASRQGLESTEAFF	TGTGCCAGCAGACAGGGTCTAGAGAGCACTGAAGCTTTCTTT
.	TRBV19	TRBJ1-4	TRBD1	CASSPRQGWGQGFPHEKLFF	TGTGCCAGTAGTCCCAGGCAGGGGTGGGGACAGGGCTTCCCTCATGAAAAACTGTTTTTT
.	TRBV5-1	TRBJ1-6	.	CASQDYNSPLHF	TGCGCCAGCCAGGATTATAATTCACCCCTCCACTTT
once	TRBV12-5	TRBJ2-7	.	CASGLVQEAYEQYF	TGTGCTAGTGGTTTGGTACAGGAAGCCTACGAGCAGTACTTC
.	TRBV3-1/TRBV3-2	TRBJ2-7	.	CASSRGLNYEQYF	TGTGCCAGCAGCCGAGGACTAAACTACGAGCAGTACTTC
.	TRBV5-1	TRBJ2-3	.	CASRRELSTDTQYF	TGCGCCAGCAGACGGGAACTTAGCACAGATACGCAGTATTTT
.	TRBV6-5	TRBJ1-1	.	CASRTDTLGNTEAFF	TGTGCCAGCAGAACAGATACCTTAGGGAACACTGAAGCTTTCTTT
.	TRBV18	TRBJ2-2	TRBD1	CASSLGQVTTGELFF	TGTGCCAGCTCTCTGGGACAGGTGACCACCGGGGAGCTGTTTTTT
.	TRBV18	TRBJ2-3	TRBD1	CASSPGQVRSDTQYF	TGTGCCAGCTCACCGGGACAGGTGAGGTCAGATACGCAGTATTTT
.	TRBV6-1	TRBJ1-5	.	CASSDRLAGFNQPQHF	TGTGCCAGCAGTGATCGCCTAGCGGGTTTCAATCAGCCCCAGCATTTT
.	TRBV5-1	TRBJ1-2	TRBD1	CASSSGTGVSKNGYTF	TGCGCCAGCAGTTCCGGGACAGGGGTAAGCAAGAATGGCTACACCTTC
.	TRBV12-5	TRBJ2-3	TRBD2	CASGSNLGLAGGFTDTQYF	TGTGCTAGTGGGTCGAACCTGGGACTAGCGGGGGGGTTCACAGATACGCAGTATTTT
.	TRBV19	TRBJ2-2	.	CASSIGGVGTGELFF	TGTGCCAGTAGTATCGGAGGAGTCGGCACCGGGGAGCTGTTTTTT
.	TRBV6-4	TRBJ2-1	TRBD2	CASSRTAGDFSYNEQFF	TGTGCCAGCAGTAGGACAGCGGGGGATTTCTCCTACAATGAGCAGTTCTTC
.	TRBV18	TRBJ2-2	.	CASSPKGQPNTGELFF	TGTGCCAGCTCACCAAAGGGACAACCGAACACCGGGGAGCTGTTTTTT
.	TRBV18	TRBJ2-5	.	CASSPPGETQYF	TGTGCCAGCTCACCACCGGGCGAGACCCAGTACTTC